The T cell receptor beta chain described here comes from a study of T cell repertoires in aging, cancer and after chemotherapy. The wider study: The whole study produced a dataset of roughly 8.8 million TCR reads. Whole-study findings and limits: Compared with age-matched healthy donors, untreated hematological or solid cancer patients showed higher blood TCR clonality. Median generation probability rose over the chemotherapy interval in each cancer cohort, suggesting rebound thymic output.

Rearranged V-D-J TRB sequences were amplified with a mixed TRB-A/B primer pool. TCRdb analysed the multiplex PCR reads with MiXCR anew, one entry per CDR3 protein. The table has about 8,200 distinct CDR3 sequences, about a third seen once. Peripheral blood genomic DNA, not sorted cells or RNA, was the template. CDR1 DFQATT and CDR2 SNEGSKA come from the germline V gene (reference sequence). The J segment lost 4 bases and the V segment lost 3 bases, leaving 11 bases of the junction unmatched. There are 15 residues in the CDR3. Comment on this clonotype: No antigen is known for it.

The source is a human donor in good health. Sequenced sample: blood. The chain recombines TRBV20-1 with TRBJ2-7, with 8 bases fitting TRBD1. The CDR3 here is CSARNRRGPLYEQYF. CDR3 nucleotide sequence: TGCAGTGCTAGGAACCGCAGGGGGCCCTTATACGAGCAGTACTTC.